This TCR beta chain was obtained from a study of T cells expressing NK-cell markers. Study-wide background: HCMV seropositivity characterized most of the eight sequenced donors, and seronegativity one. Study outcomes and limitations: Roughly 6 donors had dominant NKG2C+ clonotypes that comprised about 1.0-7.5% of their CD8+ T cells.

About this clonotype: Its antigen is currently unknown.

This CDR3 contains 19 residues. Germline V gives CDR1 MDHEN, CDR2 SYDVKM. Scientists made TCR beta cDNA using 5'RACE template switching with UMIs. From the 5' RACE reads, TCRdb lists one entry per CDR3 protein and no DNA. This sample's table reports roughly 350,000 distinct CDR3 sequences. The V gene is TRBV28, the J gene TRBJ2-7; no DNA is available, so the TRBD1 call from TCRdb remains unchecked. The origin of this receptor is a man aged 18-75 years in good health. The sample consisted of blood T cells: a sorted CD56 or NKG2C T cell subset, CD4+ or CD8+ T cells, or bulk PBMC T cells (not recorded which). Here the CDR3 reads CASSLPPLLDREITYEQYF.